A selection of T cell receptor beta chains follows, all from one sample in a study of cytomegalovirus exposure and HLA in healthy donors. Assay used: immunoSEQ multiplex PCR; TCRdb lists only in-frame clones, some missing. The data contain about 130,000 clones, approximately 80% of them singletons. Material for sequencing was PBMCs. Source of these receptors: a male donor in good health and CMV-seronegative. CDR3s include the opening cysteine and the closing phenylalanine or tryptophan. Each record gives: V gene, J gene, D gene, clone size, CDR3 protein, CDR3 DNA. D genes are given only for firm matches. Not every row has a clone size; where given, it reads once, few, many or a size class.

TRBV4-3	TRBJ2-5	-	-	CASSRAINQETQYF	TGCGCCAGCAGCCGAGCAATCAACCAAGAGACCCAGTACTTC
TRBV5-6	TRBJ2-3	TRBD1	-	CASRHRGSTDTQYF	TGTGCCAGCAGGCACAGGGGGAGCACAGATACGCAGTATTTT
TRBV6-5	TRBJ1-4	-	-	CASSQTVTNEKLFF	TGTGCCAGCAGCCAGACAGTAACTAATGAAAAACTGTTTTTT
TRBV4-2	TRBJ2-7	TRBD1	-	CASSTGTGGSYEQYF	TGTGCCAGCAGCACCGGGACAGGGGGCTCCTACGAGCAGTACTTC
TRBV5-1	TRBJ2-5	TRBD2	-	CASSLAAGGQETQYF	TGCGCCAGCAGCTTGGCAGCGGGGGGGCAGGAGACCCAGTACTTC
TRBV9	TRBJ2-3	TRBD2	-	CASSVDLRGGLADTDTQYF	TGTGCCAGCAGCGTAGATTTAAGAGGTGGACTAGCCGACACAGATACGCAGTATTTT
TRBV4-1	TRBJ2-1	TRBD2	-	CASSFLAGGDSSYNEQFF	TGCGCCAGCAGCTTTCTAGCGGGAGGCGATAGCTCCTACAATGAGCAGTTCTTC
TRBV11-2	TRBJ1-1	TRBD1	-	CASSPRTGGNTEAFF	TGTGCCAGCAGCCCCCGCACAGGGGGTAACACTGAAGCTTTCTTT
TRBV7-9	TRBJ1-1	-	-	CASSLTGTPIGNTEAFF	TGTGCCAGCAGCCTTACCGGGACTCCGATCGGGAACACTGAAGCTTTCTTT
TRBV5-1	TRBJ2-1	TRBD2	-	CASSNGLAGVQYEQFF	TGCGCCAGCAGCAACGGACTAGCGGGAGTTCAATATGAGCAGTTCTTC
TRBV9	TRBJ2-2	-	few	CASSPERGANTGELFF	TGTGCCAGCAGCCCCGAAAGGGGCGCGAACACCGGGGAGCTGTTTTTT
TRBV5-1	TRBJ1-5	TRBD1	-	CASSLGTGYSNQPQHF	TGCGCCAGCAGCTTGGGGACAGGCTATAGCAATCAGCCCCAGCATTTT
TRBV21-1	TRBJ2-7	-	-	CASSKENRSEQYF	TGTGCCAGCAGCAAAGAAAACCGCTCCGAGCAGTACTTC
TRBV18	TRBJ2-5	TRBD2	-	CASSPSAGEETQYF	TGTGCCAGCTCACCGTCGGCGGGAGAAGAGACCCAGTACTTC
TRBV7-9	TRBJ2-5	-	-	CSSSLGGETQYF	TGTTCCAGCAGCTTAGGCGGAGAGACCCAGTACTTC
TRBV6-6	TRBJ1-5	-	-	CASSYIPKQPQHF	TGTGCCAGCAGTTACATCCCCAAACAGCCCCAGCATTTT
TRBV6-5	TRBJ2-3	TRBD2	-	CASNERDTDTQYF	TGTGCCAGCAATGAGCGGGACACAGATACGCAGTATTTT
TRBV19	TRBJ1-3	-	-	CASSIVTGSGNTIYF	TGTGCCAGTAGTATCGTAACAGGCTCTGGAAACACCATATATTTT
TRBV4-1	TRBJ2-3	TRBD2	-	CASSQAARGGPDTQYF	TGCGCCAGCAGCCAAGCGGCCCGGGGGGGTCCAGATACGCAGTATTTT
TRBV5-1	TRBJ2-7	-	-	CASSGRYEQYF	TGCGCCAGCAGCGGGAGATACGAGCAGTACTTC
TRBV4-1	TRBJ2-5	TRBD2	-	CASSQDGLAGETQYF	TGCGCCAGCAGCCAAGATGGACTAGCTGGGGAGACCCAGTACTTC
TRBV6-6	TRBJ2-3	-	-	CASSVQGRGTDTQYF	TGTGCCAGCAGTGTCCAGGGAAGGGGCACAGATACGCAGTATTTT
TRBV4-3	TRBJ2-5	TRBD2	-	CASSRLIAGLETQYF	TGCGCCAGCAGCCGCTTAATAGCGGGGCTTGAGACCCAGTACTTC
TRBV18	TRBJ2-7	TRBD1	-	CASSPPNTGTENYEQYF	TGTGCCAGCTCCCCTCCTAATACCGGGACAGAGAACTACGAGCAGTACTTC
TRBV5-1	TRBJ2-7	-	-	CASSSSVHSYEQYF	TGCGCCAGCAGCTCCAGTGTTCATTCCTACGAGCAGTACTTC
TRBV4-1	TRBJ2-5	TRBD2	few	CASSQEGTSIPGQYF	TGCGCCAGCAGCCAAGAAGGGACTAGCATACCCGGACAGTACTTC
TRBV27	TRBJ1-2	TRBD1	-	CASSSLSTGYGYTF	TGTGCCAGCAGTTCCCTCTCGACAGGGTATGGCTACACCTTC
TRBV5-6	TRBJ1-3	-	once	CASSLVGARSGNTIYF	TGTGCCAGCAGCTTGGTAGGGGCGCGGTCTGGAAACACCATATATTTT
TRBV11-1	TRBJ2-1	TRBD1	-	CASSPRDRRNNEQFF	TGTGCCAGCAGCCCCCGGGACAGACGGAACAATGAGCAGTTCTTC
TRBV7-6	TRBJ1-1	TRBD1	-	CASSSPGQGEAFF	TGTGCCAGCAGCTCCCCGGGACAGGGAGAAGCTTTCTTT
TRBV5-4	TRBJ2-3	TRBD2	-	CASGLAGGADTQYF	TGTGCCAGCGGGCTAGCGGGGGGAGCAGATACGCAGTATTTT
TRBV5-8	TRBJ1-4	-	-	CASSYLMDSTNEKLFF	TGTGCCAGCAGCTACCTCATGGACTCAACTAATGAAAAACTGTTTTTT